These 31 T cell receptor beta chains were all obtained from the same sample, sequenced in a study of blood T cell repertoires in COVID-19. Sequencing used immunoSEQ multiplex PCR; TCRdb keeps in-frame clones, though not all of them. The sample shows tens of thousands of clones, about 88% of them seen only once. Source material: peripheral blood. These receptors all come from a woman aged 55-69 years with COVID-19, enrolled during active disease.

This chain joins TRBV4-3 and TRBJ1-1; possibly TRBD1 for D (5 bases). V lost 2 bases and J 9 bases, leaving 19 bases between the germline ends. The CDR3 loop spans 15 amino acids. The germline V gene encodes CDR1 LGHNA and CDR2 YSLEER. The CDR3 loop reads CASSQSPTLRGKAFF. CDR3 bases: TGCGCCAGCAGCCAAAGCCCCACTTTACGGGGGAAAGCTTTCTTT.

The chain recombines TRBV30 with TRBJ2-7, with 11 bases that match TRBD1. The CDR3 covers 14 residues. V lost 7 bases and J lost 3; bases outside the gene matches: 8. CDR1 and CDR2 (germline): GTSNPN, SVGIG (reference sequence). This CDR3 is CASYRDRGNYEQYF. The DNA for the CDR3 is TGTGCCTCCTACCGGGACAGGGGGAACTACGAGCAGTACTTC.

The chain is built from TRBV11-2 and TRBJ2-7; D is undetermined. With 5 bases removed from V and 9 bases from J, the gap between germline ends came to 14 bases. The CDR3 covers 12 residues. Per germline, CDR1 SGHAT and CDR2 FQNNGV. The CDR3 here is CASSVSRGAQYF. CDR3 nucleotides: TGTGCCAGCAGCGTAAGCCGAGGCGCGCAGTACTTC.

The rearrangement joins TRBV6-6 to TRBJ1-5; D uncertain. This CDR3 has 16 amino acids. V gave up 6 bases and J gave up 2 bases, with 17 bases separating them. Germline CDR1 and CDR2: MNHNY and SVGAGI (reference sequence). The CDR3 bases are TGTGCCAGCAGGCCCCCCGGGAGGGTAGGCAATCAGCCCCAGCATTTT. Translation: CASRPPGRVGNQPQHF.

The chain employs TRBV2 and TRBJ1-2, with D perhaps matching TRBD1 (6 bases). This CDR3 comprises 16 residues. In germline, CDR1 is SNHLY, CDR2 FYNNEI. Trimming stripped 6 bases from V and 4 bases from J, with 21 bases between. The CDR3 reads CASRGPGQPPGYGYTF. The CDR3 DNA sequence: TGTGCCAGCAGGGGACCGGGACAACCTCCTGGCTATGGCTACACCTTC.

This chain uses TRBV6-2 or TRBV6-3 with TRBJ2-7; D not certain. V dropped 2 bases and J dropped 3 bases, with 5 bases sitting between them. The CDR3 runs to 12 residues. CDR1 and CDR2 from the germline V gene are MNHEY and SVGEGT. CDR3 region: CASSYASYEQYF. The CDR3 DNA reads TGTGCCAGCAGTTACGCCAGCTACGAGCAGTACTTC.

The chain carries TRBV5-6 and TRBJ1-2; 9 bases line up with TRBD1. After removal of 0 bases from V and 4 bases from J, the junction contained 1 base not matched to a gene. The CDR3 has 14 residues. Germline assignment: CDR1 SGHDT and CDR2 YYEEEE. CDR3 amino acids: CASSLEDRGYGYTF. CDR3 coding DNA: TGTGCCAGCAGCTTGGAGGACAGGGGCTATGGCTACACCTTC.

The DNA of the CDR3 is TGTGCCAGCAGCGTCGGCAACGGCGGGGGCCAAGAGACCCAGTACTTC. Its protein product is CASSVGNGGGQETQYF. The chain carries TRBV9 and TRBJ2-5; 7 bases line up with TRBD2. V trimming: 2 bases; J trimming: 1 base; junction bases outside the gene matches: 8. Germline-derived CDR1 and CDR2 are SGDLS and YYNGEE. The CDR3 is 16 amino acids.

The rearrangement joins TRBV18 to TRBJ2-7; 7 positions agree with TRBD1. The CDR3 covers 12 residues. The germline CDR1 and CDR2 sequences are KGHSH and LQKENI. Unmatched junction bases numbered 3, after V lost 4 bases and J lost 6 bases. This CDR3 is CASSQGAREQYF. CDR3 bases: TGTGCCAGCTCACAGGGGGCCCGCGAGCAGTACTTC.

The J gene is TRBJ1-2, the V gene TRBV29-1, with D possibly TRBD1 on 6 matching bases. V was trimmed by 4 bases and J by 6 bases, leaving 12 bases between them. CDR3 length: 12 residues. Germline assignment: CDR1 SQVTM and CDR2 ANQGSEA. The CDR3 coding sequence is TGCAGCGTTGGGACAGCTCTGGATGGCTACACCTTC. This gives the protein CSVGTALDGYTF.

The J gene is TRBJ2-1, the V gene TRBV6-5, with a weak D call TRBD2 (6 bases). The CDR3 runs 13 residues. Trimming took 8 bases from V and 6 from J, leaving 14 bases between them. CDR1 and CDR2 from the germline V gene are MNHEY and SVGAGI. The CDR3 DNA is TGTGCCAGCCCCCGCGGCGGGACCAATGAGCAGTTCTTC. This sequence encodes CASPRGGTNEQFF.

The chain combines TRBV18 with TRBJ2-7; D call uncertain. Germline CDR1 and CDR2: KGHSH and LQKENI. This CDR3 region has 13 residues. Trimming took 6 bases from V and 0 from J, leaving 9 bases between them. The CDR3 region is CASSLDTSYEQYF. CDR3 DNA sequence: TGTGCCAGCTCCCTTGACACCTCCTACGAGCAGTACTTC.

This clone was seen a few times. The rearrangement joins TRBV4-3 to TRBJ1-4; TRBD1 might be the D (6 bases). The CDR3 covers 16 residues. The germline CDR1 and CDR2 sequences are LGHNA and YSLEER. The V end lost 0 bases, the J end lost 7 bases, and 15 bases lay between the germline ends. CDR3 sequence reads: CASSQDPTGWGEKLFF. DNA for the CDR3: TGCGCCAGCAGCCAAGATCCAACAGGGTGGGGTGAAAAACTGTTTTTT.

A single count supports this clone. V usage is TRBV27 and J usage is TRBJ1-5; unclear D gene. Germline CDR1 reads MNHEY; CDR2 reads SMNVEV (reference sequence). This CDR3 has 13 residues. The V end lost 3 bases, the J end lost 10 bases, and 13 bases lay between the germline ends. DNA for the CDR3: TGTGCCAGCAGTTTGAGAGGGAATCGTCCCCAGCATTTT. It yields the protein CASSLRGNRPQHF.

V gene TRBV5-5 combines with J gene TRBJ1-2; TRBD1 is a possible D gene (5 bases). Trimming took off 3 bases at V and 8 bases at J, with 11 bases between the two ends. The CDR3 is 12 residues long. Per germline, CDR1 SGHKS and CDR2 YYEKEE (reference sequence). The CDR3 nucleotides read TGTGCCAGCAGCTCGACAGTATACGGCTACACCTTC. Translated: CASSSTVYGYTF.

V is TRBV30 and J is TRBJ1-4; D might be TRBD1 (5 bases). Germline values: CDR1 GTSNPN, CDR2 SVGIG (reference sequence). This CDR3 contains 14 residues. V was clipped by 4 bases and J by 7 bases, with 16 bases between them. The CDR3 sequence: CAWNEGRMSEKLFF. In DNA, the CDR3 is TGTGCCTGGAACGAGGGGAGGATGAGTGAAAAACTGTTTTTT.

The CDR3 is CASTQSGFRMNTEAFF. The CDR3 coding sequence is TGTGCCAGCACCCAATCGGGTTTCCGGATGAACACTGAAGCTTTCTTT. The V and J genes are TRBV7-9 and TRBJ1-1; no definite D call. Per the germline V gene, CDR1 is SEHNR and CDR2 is FQNEAQ (reference sequence). V was pared by 7 bases and J by 0 bases, with 18 bases between. This CDR3 comprises 16 residues.

The chain uses TRBV27 and TRBJ2-1; the match to TRBD1 covers 7 bases. With V trimmed by 10 bases and J by 2 bases, 8 bases remained unmatched. The germline V gene has CDR1 MNHEY and CDR2 SMNVEV (reference sequence). The CDR3 sequence is 14 residues long. CDR3 bases: TGTGCCACCCAACAGGGGTGGACCTACAATGAGCAGTTCTTC. It translates to CATQQGWTYNEQFF.

This clone was picked up one time. This chain connects TRBV5-4 to TRBJ1-2, with 7 bases matching TRBD1. Unmatched junction bases numbered 9, after V lost 4 bases and J lost 6 bases. The CDR3 has 14 residues. Looked up from germline, CDR1 is SGHNT and CDR2 is YYREEE (reference sequence). This CDR3 is CASSPGTATNGYTF. CDR3 sequence (DNA): TGTGCCAGCAGCCCGGGGACAGCCACTAATGGCTACACCTTC. Full variable domain (outside the CDR3, taken from reference TRBV5-4 and TRBJ1-2): ETGVTQSPTHLIKTRGQQVTLRCSSQSGHNTVSWYQQALGQGPQFIFQYYREEENGRGNFPPRFSGLQFPNYSSELNVNALELDDSALYLCASSPGTATNGYTFGSGTRLTVV.

The chain combines TRBV2 with TRBJ1-5; D is perhaps TRBD1 (6 bases). The V gene's germline CDR1 is SNHLY and CDR2 FYNNEI. The CDR3 sequence is 19 residues long. The V gene lost 3 bases and the J gene lost 3 bases, with 24 bases spanning the gap. CDR3 region: CASSESYREEQMSNQPQHF. The CDR3 nucleotides read TGTGCCAGCAGTGAGTCATACAGGGAAGAGCAGATGTCCAATCAGCCCCAGCATTTT.

This chain uses TRBV7-2 with TRBJ2-3; weak D call: TRBD2 (5 bases). The CDR3 sequence is 13 residues long. Germline V CDR1 and CDR2: SGHTA, FQGNSA. V lost 8 bases and J lost 3, with 12 bases in between. CDR3 in DNA: TGTGCCAGCCATGACGGGGTGACAGATACGCAGTATTTT. Amino acids: CASHDGVTDTQYF. Based on the CDR3 plus reference TRBV7-2 and TRBJ2-3, the full variable domain is GAGVSQSPSNKVTEKGKDVELRCDPISGHTALYWYRQSLGQGLEFLIYFQGNSAPDKSGLPSDRFSAERTGGSVSTLTIQRTQQEDSAVYLCASHDGVTDTQYFGPGTRLTVL.

The genes are TRBV6-5 and TRBJ2-1; possibly TRBD2 for D (5 bases). V was trimmed by 2 bases and J by 6 bases, leaving 14 bases between them. The CDR3 totals 15 residues. Germline-derived CDR1 and CDR2 are MNHEY and SVGAGI. CDR3 bases: TGTGCCAGCAGTTACATGCGCCACGGAGGCAATGAGCAGTTCTTC. Translation: CASSYMRHGGNEQFF.

V usage is TRBV2 and J usage is TRBJ2-3; 9 bases are shared with TRBD1. Germline CDR1 is SNHLY and CDR2 is FYNNEI. This CDR3 spans 14 amino acids. V trimming: 7 bases; J trimming: 2 bases; junction bases outside the gene matches: 4. The CDR3 region is CASTGTGNTDTQYF. The CDR3 nucleotides read TGTGCCAGCACCGGGACAGGGAACACAGATACGCAGTATTTT.

The CDR3 nucleotides are TGTGCCTGGAGTCGGGGGACTAGCGACTACAATGAGCAGTTCTTC. Translation gives CAWSRGTSDYNEQFF. The V gene is TRBV30, the J gene TRBJ2-1, with 10 bases fitting TRBD2. The CDR3 consists of 15 residues. V was clipped by 2 bases and J by 3 bases; unmatched bases: 4. Germline V gives CDR1 GTSNPN, CDR2 SVGIG (reference sequence).

The rearrangement joins TRBV28 to TRBJ2-7; 10 positions match TRBD1. The germline gives CDR1 MDHEN, CDR2 SYDVKM. V gave up 3 bases and J gave up 11 bases; unmatched junction bases: 7. The CDR3 length is 13 residues. CDR3 sequence reads: CASSFSGTGDEYF. For the CDR3, the DNA is TGTGCCAGCAGTTTCTCCGGGACAGGGGATGAGTACTTC.

This clone was seen a few times. The chain has TRBV5-1 and TRBJ1-2; no firm D call. This CDR3 contains 13 residues. V lost 5 bases and J 6 bases, leaving 14 bases between the germline ends. Germline V lookup: CDR1 SGHRS, CDR2 YFSETQ. The CDR3 coding sequence is TGCGCCAGCAGACTCGGGTCCGGGGATGGCTACACCTTC. Protein: CASRLGSGDGYTF.

V gene TRBV6-2 or TRBV6-3 combines with J gene TRBJ1-5; 7 bases are shared with TRBD1. Germline V lookup: CDR1 MNHEY, CDR2 SVGEGT. V gave up 5 bases and J gave up 2 bases; unmatched junction bases: 9. This CDR3 is 16 amino acids long. The CDR3 nucleotides read TGTGCCAGCAGTCCAACGACAGGGTATGGCAATCAGCCCCAGCATTTT. It translates to CASSPTTGYGNQPQHF.

The V and J genes are TRBV7-9 and TRBJ2-7, with TRBD2 matching 10 bases. The germline gives CDR1 SEHNR, CDR2 FQNEAQ (reference sequence). The junction had 8 bases not matched to a gene; V was cut back by 3 bases and J by 6 bases. The CDR3 is 15 amino acids. Here the CDR3 DNA reads TGTGCCAGCAGCTTCAATAGCGGGGGGACTAGCGAGCAGTACTTC. Its translation: CASSFNSGGTSEQYF.

This chain connects TRBV19 to TRBJ2-1; D remains unclear. This CDR3 has 15 amino acids. The germline V gene encodes CDR1 LNHDA and CDR2 SQIVND (reference sequence). The V end was cut by 3 bases, the J end by 6 bases, with 15 bases between. This chain's CDR3 is CASSMGASHPNEQFF. DNA for the CDR3: TGTGCCAGTAGTATGGGCGCCTCCCACCCCAATGAGCAGTTCTTC.

This clone occurred once. This chain links TRBV7-9 with TRBJ2-1, with D possibly matching TRBD2 (5 bases). Trimming cost V 5 bases and J 3 bases, with 8 bases left between them. The length of the CDR3 is 13 residues. Germline V lookup: CDR1 SEHNR, CDR2 FQNEAQ (reference sequence). CDR3 residues: CASSPDFYNEQFF. For the CDR3, the DNA is TGTGCCAGCAGCCCGGACTTCTACAATGAGCAGTTCTTC.

The CDR3 is CASSYRGGYRNSPLHF. Written as DNA, the CDR3 is TGTGCCAGCAGTTACCGGGGTGGGTATCGGAATTCACCCCTCCACTTT. J is TRBJ1-6 and V is TRBV6-2 or TRBV6-3; D remains unclear. CDR1 MNHEY and CDR2 SVGEGT come from the germline V gene. The ends were cut back, 2 bases at V and 7 bases at J, with 15 bases in the middle. The CDR3 runs to 16 residues.